The clone carrying this T cell receptor (beta chain) showed up just once. This record comes from a study of blood T cell repertoires in COVID-19. Sequencing was performed with immunoSEQ multiplex PCR; in TCRdb, only in-frame clones are kept and a portion is missing. The sample carries about 180,000 clones, approximately 80% recorded once. Sample: PBMCs or T cells enriched from blood (not recorded which). This sequence originates from a man aged 50 or older who had recovered from COVID-19.

The CDR3 DNA follows: TGTGCCAGTAGTATGAGGGACAAGAACACCGGGGAGCTGTTTTTT. It codes for CASSMRDKNTGELFF. The V call is TRBV19, the J call TRBJ2-2; D is possibly TRBD1 (6 bases). The CDR3 totals 15 residues. From germline, CDR1 is LNHDA and CDR2 SQIVND (reference sequence). Trimming took off 3 bases at V and 1 base at J, with 9 bases between the two ends.